The sequence of this T cell receptor beta chain was determined in a study of human T cells and chemical hapten exposure. In the study overall: TCR yields differed between samples (mainly from small differences in pooled library volume).

Time point described: patch test 1, 2 weeks after DPC sensitization. As to treatment: therapeutic diphenylcyclopropenone sensitization with weekly scalp DPC. Concerning this clonotype: Its antigen is not known.

Individual cDNA molecules each carried unique molecular identifiers attached by the library. TCRdb fed the RACE reads into MiXCR, producing one record per CDR3 protein. The repertoire includes about 340,000 distinct CDR3 sequences, around 7% of them detected once, and roughly 8% sits in the top ten. Overall study findings and caveats: After DPC sensitization, TCRs above 1 in 1000 frequency showed no change.

The CDR3 runs 15 residues. Trimming took off 2 bases at V and 4 bases at J, with 15 bases between the two ends. V gene TRBV12-3 or TRBV12-4 combines with J gene TRBJ2-7; TRBD1 is a possible D gene (5 bases). This TCR was sampled from a woman aged 18-35 years with alopecia areata. Some clones in this sample may be carry-over from other donors' samples. Material: whole blood, obtained in connection with sensitization to the hapten diphenylcyclopropenone (DPC). The CDR3 sequence is CASSLWGTGRYEQYF. The CDR3 nucleotides are TGTGCCAGCAGTTTATGGGGCACGGGTCGATACGAGCAGTACTTC.